This TCR beta chain was found in a study of shared clonotypes between healthy human individuals. Across the whole study: The cohort comprised a couple of women and a few men. Their ages spanned 18 to 49 years.

CD45RO-negative, CCR7-selected cells formed the naive CD8 fraction, which excluded terminally differentiated effector memory CD45RA+ cells. Every one of the donors was a Caucasian adult that lived in Nashville, Tennessee. This clone was detected only once. Antigen unknown. Points from the study as a whole: Naive CD4 clonotypes were shared across a handful of donors at 4.5% to 6%.

Researchers divided each subset's genomic DNA evenly across several immunoSEQ plates. Here immunoSEQ multiplex PCR was the method, and the copy in TCRdb shows in-frame clones only, minus some. The sample holds about 1,800,000 clones, approximately 94% seen once. The V gene's germline CDR1 is LNHDA and CDR2 SQIVND (reference sequence). CDR3 length: 13 residues. Trimming cost V 4 bases and J 9 bases, with 13 bases left between them. This clonotype was sampled from a man between 18 and 35 years old in good health. This chain connects TRBV19 to TRBJ1-5, with D possibly matching TRBD1 (5 bases). The sequencing input was naive CD8+ T cells sorted from blood. The CDR3 loop reads CASSTQGITPQHF. Written as DNA, the CDR3 is TGTGCCAGTAGTACCCAGGGAATCACGCCCCAGCATTTT.